Described below is a single TCR beta chain sequence and its context. A read error may account for a junction end that differs from germline. CDR3 length: 15 amino acids. CDR1 PRHDT and CDR2 FYEKMQ come from the germline V gene (reference sequence). The sample originates from a study of blood T cell repertoires in COVID-19. TCRdb's table, derived via immunoSEQ multiplex PCR, lists solely in-frame clones and lacks some. In the table there are approximately 160,000 clones, 81% of which are singletons. This sequence joins TRBV13 and TRBJ1-1; 7 bases are a match to TRBD1. Material: peripheral blood. The TCR sequence derives from a man in his 60s with active or convalescent COVID-19. CDR3 in amino acids: CACSSRGSGGTEAFF. The CDR3, as DNA: TGTGCCTGCAGCTCCCGGGGCTCAGGGGGGACTGAAGCTTTCTTT.